This T cell receptor beta chain was obtained from a study of CD8 T cells in acute hepatitis C reinfection. Noted time point: naive CD8 control sorted from an acute-time-point sample. The data were produced by immunoSEQ multiplex PCR, yet TCRdb's version contains in-frame clones alone and is incomplete. The sample includes 38,000 or so clones, just under 90% of them seen just once. This CDR3 is 17 amino acids long. Germline V CDR1 and CDR2: MNHNS, SASEGT. V was trimmed by 3 bases and J by 6 bases, leaving 21 bases between them. The sequencing sample was made of naive CD8+ T cells from PBMCs. The receptor's source is a man aged 25 to 45 with chronic hepatitis C. The rearrangement uses TRBV6-1 and TRBJ2-1, with a tentative D call TRBD2 (6 bases). CDR3 sequence reads: CASSDLRFVGGFNEQFF. Here the CDR3 DNA reads TGTGCCAGCAGTGACCTTCGATTTGTGGGGGGATTCAATGAGCAGTTCTTC.